A selection of T cell receptor beta chains follows, all from one sample in a study of T cell changes during pregnancy in multiple sclerosis. Using immunoSEQ multiplex PCR, the repertoire was profiled, and TCRdb retains in-frame clones only, with some absent. The sample carries some 89,000 clones, 94% recorded once. Sequenced material: peripheral blood, taken in the third trimester of pregnancy. The receptors were sampled from a female donor with multiple sclerosis, enrolled in a pregnancy study. CDR3s include the opening cysteine and the closing phenylalanine or tryptophan. Each record gives: D gene, V gene, CDR3 protein. The D gene is left open where the match is weak.

d_gene: TRBD1; v_gene: TRBV7-2; CDR3aa: CASSSPGQGGSYNSPLHF
d_gene: -; v_gene: TRBV18; CDR3aa: CASSGDFSYEQYF
d_gene: -; v_gene: TRBV6-1; CDR3aa: CASSGSGFF
d_gene: TRBD2; v_gene: TRBV5-4; CDR3aa: CASSPGLADTGELFF
d_gene: -; v_gene: TRBV21-1; CDR3aa: CASSPELRWSNEQFF
d_gene: TRBD1; v_gene: TRBV2; CDR3aa: CASSRTGADGYTF
d_gene: -; v_gene: TRBV7-8; CDR3aa: CASSPRQVEKLFF
d_gene: TRBD1; v_gene: TRBV6-5; CDR3aa: CASRYRGRDTEAFF
d_gene: -; v_gene: TRBV5-5; CDR3aa: CASSYGLMNTEAFF
d_gene: -; v_gene: TRBV6-5; CDR3aa: CASSFRQIMNTEAFF
d_gene: -; v_gene: TRBV30; CDR3aa: CAWNEVGGQPQHF
d_gene: -; v_gene: TRBV7-8; CDR3aa: CASSLEGGRAFF
d_gene: TRBD1; v_gene: TRBV19; CDR3aa: CASSIDGTVGPQHF
d_gene: -; v_gene: TRBV21-1; CDR3aa: CASSTHEIITGGASNQPQHF
d_gene: -; v_gene: TRBV30; CDR3aa: CAWIKGNEQFF
d_gene: TRBD1; v_gene: TRBV6-5; CDR3aa: CASRPGQALHQPQHF
d_gene: TRBD2; v_gene: TRBV7-2; CDR3aa: CASSPGTSWHEQFF
d_gene: -; v_gene: TRBV11-2; CDR3aa: CASSFSGGFQETQYF
d_gene: -; v_gene: TRBV6-1; CDR3aa: CASSGPTGRSYEQYF
d_gene: -; v_gene: TRBV14; CDR3aa: CASSQETGLSYF
d_gene: -; v_gene: TRBV19; CDR3aa: CASKDGIRGYTF
d_gene: TRBD1; v_gene: TRBV12-5; CDR3aa: CASGSPTGTGGSDGNTIYF
d_gene: TRBD1; v_gene: TRBV6-5; CDR3aa: CASRKGQGGEAFF
d_gene: TRBD2; v_gene: TRBV9; CDR3aa: CASSVALAGATDTQYF
d_gene: -; v_gene: TRBV6-4; CDR3aa: CASSEAAYNSPLHF
d_gene: TRBD1; v_gene: TRBV6-5; CDR3aa: CASSYGQGRRLDTQYF
d_gene: TRBD2; v_gene: TRBV6-6; CDR3aa: CASSIAGGELFF
d_gene: -; v_gene: TRBV6-4; CDR3aa: CASSDSGRVEYNEQFF
d_gene: TRBD2; v_gene: TRBV6-6; CDR3aa: CASSPGLVTDTQYF
d_gene: -; v_gene: TRBV18; CDR3aa: CASPKKPGQLNTEAFF
d_gene: -; v_gene: TRBV5-4; CDR3aa: CASSFAGDATDTQYF
d_gene: TRBD2; v_gene: TRBV7-2; CDR3aa: CASSLGILAGGYNEQFF
d_gene: TRBD1; v_gene: TRBV15; CDR3aa: CATSPEEGTGPTDTQYF